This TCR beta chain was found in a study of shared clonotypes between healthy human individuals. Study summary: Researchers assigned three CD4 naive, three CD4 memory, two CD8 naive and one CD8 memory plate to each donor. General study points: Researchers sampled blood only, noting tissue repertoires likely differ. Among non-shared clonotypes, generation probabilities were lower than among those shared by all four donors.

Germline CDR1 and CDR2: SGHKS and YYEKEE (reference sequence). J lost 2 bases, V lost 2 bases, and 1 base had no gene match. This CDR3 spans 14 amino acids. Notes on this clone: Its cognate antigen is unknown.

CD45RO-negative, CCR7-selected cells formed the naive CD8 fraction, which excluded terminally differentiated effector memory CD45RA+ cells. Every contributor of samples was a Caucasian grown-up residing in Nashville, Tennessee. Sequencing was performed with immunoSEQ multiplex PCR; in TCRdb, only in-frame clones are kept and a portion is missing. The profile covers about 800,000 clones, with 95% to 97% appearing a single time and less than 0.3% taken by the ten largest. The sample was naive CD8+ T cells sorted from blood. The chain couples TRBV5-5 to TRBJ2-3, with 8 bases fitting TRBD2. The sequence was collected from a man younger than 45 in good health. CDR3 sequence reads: CASSLLAATDTQYF. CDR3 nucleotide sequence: TGTGCCAGCAGCTTACTAGCGGCCACAGATACGCAGTATTTT.